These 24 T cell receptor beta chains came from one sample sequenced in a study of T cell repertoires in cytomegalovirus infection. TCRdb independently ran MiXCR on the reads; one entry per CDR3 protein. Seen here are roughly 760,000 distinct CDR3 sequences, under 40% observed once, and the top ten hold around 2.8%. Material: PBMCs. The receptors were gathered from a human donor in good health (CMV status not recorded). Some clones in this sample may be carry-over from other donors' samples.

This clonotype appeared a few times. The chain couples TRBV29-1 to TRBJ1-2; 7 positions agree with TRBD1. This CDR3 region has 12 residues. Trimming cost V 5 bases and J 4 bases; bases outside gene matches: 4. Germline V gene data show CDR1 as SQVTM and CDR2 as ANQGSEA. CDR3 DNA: TGCAGCGTTCTCGGGACAGCCTATGGCTACACCTTC. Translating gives CSVLGTAYGYTF.

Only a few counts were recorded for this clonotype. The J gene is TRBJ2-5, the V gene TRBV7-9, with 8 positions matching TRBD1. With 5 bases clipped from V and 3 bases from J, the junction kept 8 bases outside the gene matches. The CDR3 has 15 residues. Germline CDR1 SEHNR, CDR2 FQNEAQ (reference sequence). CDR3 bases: TGTGCCAGCAGCCAGGTCGAGACAGGGGAAGAGACCCAGTACTTC. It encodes CASSQVETGEETQYF.

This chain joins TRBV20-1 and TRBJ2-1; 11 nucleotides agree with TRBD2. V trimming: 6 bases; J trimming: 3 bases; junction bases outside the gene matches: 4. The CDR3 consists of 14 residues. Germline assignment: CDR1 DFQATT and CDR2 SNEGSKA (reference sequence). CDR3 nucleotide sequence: TGCAGTGCCCCGGGGACTAGCGGCTACAATGAGCAGTTCTTC. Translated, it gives CSAPGTSGYNEQFF.

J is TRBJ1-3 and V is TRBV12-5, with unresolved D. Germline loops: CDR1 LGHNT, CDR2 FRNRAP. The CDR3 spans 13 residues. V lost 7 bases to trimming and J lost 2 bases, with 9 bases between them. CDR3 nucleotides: TGTGCTAGTGCTCTTAGTGCTGGAAACACCATATATTTT. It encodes CASALSAGNTIYF.

The chain's CDR3 is CASSLSPNYGYTF. CDR3 in DNA: TGTGCCAGCAGTTTGTCACCCAACTATGGCTACACCTTC. The rearrangement joins TRBV12-3 or TRBV12-4 to TRBJ1-2; D unresolved. V was cut by 3 bases and J by 2 bases, with 7 bases left in between. There are 13 residues in the CDR3.

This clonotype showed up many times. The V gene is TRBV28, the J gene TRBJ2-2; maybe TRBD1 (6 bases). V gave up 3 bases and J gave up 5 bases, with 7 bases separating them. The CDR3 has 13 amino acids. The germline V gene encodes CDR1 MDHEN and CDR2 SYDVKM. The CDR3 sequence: CASSLQGTGELFF. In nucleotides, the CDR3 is TGTGCCAGCAGTTTGCAGGGGACCGGGGAGCTGTTTTTT.

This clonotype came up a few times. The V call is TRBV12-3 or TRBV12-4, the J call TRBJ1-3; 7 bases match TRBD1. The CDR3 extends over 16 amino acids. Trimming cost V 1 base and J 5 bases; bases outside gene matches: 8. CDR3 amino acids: CASSLETGSGRNTIYF. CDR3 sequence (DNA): TGTGCCAGCAGTTTAGAGACAGGGTCTGGGAGAAACACCATATATTTT.

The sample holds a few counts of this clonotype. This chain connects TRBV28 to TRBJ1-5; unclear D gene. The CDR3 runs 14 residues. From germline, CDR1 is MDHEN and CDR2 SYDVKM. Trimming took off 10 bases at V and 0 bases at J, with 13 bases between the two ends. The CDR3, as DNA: TGTGCCACCGTCGAGCAGCATAGCAATCAGCCCCAGCATTTT. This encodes CATVEQHSNQPQHF.

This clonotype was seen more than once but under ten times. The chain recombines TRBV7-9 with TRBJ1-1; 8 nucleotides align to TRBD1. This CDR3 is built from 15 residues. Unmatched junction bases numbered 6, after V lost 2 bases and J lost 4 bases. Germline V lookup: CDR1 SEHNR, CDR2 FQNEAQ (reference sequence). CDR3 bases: TGTGCCAGCAGCTTATTCAGGGGGCTACTCACTGAAGCTTTCTTT. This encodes CASSLFRGLLTEAFF.

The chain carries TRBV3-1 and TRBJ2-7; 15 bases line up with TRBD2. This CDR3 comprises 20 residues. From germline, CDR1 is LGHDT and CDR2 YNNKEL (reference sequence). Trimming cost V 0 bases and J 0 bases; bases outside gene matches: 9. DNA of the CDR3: TGTGCCAGCAGCCAAGATCTTCAGGGACTAGCGGGGGGACCCTCCTACGAGCAGTACTTC. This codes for CASSQDLQGLAGGPSYEQYF.

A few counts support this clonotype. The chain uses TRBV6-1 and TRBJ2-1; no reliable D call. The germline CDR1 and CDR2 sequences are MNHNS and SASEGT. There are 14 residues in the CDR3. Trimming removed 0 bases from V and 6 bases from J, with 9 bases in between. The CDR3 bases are TGTGCCAGCAGTGAAGCTAGACATCTCAATGAGCAGTTCTTC. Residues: CASSEARHLNEQFF.

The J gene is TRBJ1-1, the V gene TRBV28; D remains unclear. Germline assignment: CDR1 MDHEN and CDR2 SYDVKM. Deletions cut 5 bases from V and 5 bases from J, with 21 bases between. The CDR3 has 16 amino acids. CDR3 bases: TGTGCCAGCAGTCCGACGGACGGAATTGGATGGACTGAAGCTTTCTTT. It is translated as CASSPTDGIGWTEAFF.

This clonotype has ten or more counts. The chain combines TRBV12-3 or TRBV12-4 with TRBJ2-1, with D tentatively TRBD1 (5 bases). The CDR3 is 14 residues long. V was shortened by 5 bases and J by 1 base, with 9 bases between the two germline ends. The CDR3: CASSPWTSYNEQFF. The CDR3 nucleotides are TGTGCCAGCAGTCCATGGACATCCTACAATGAGCAGTTCTTC.

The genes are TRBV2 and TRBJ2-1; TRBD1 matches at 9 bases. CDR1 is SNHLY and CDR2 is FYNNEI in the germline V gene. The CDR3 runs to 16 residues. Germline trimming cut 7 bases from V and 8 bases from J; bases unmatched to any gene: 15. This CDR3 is CASNMGEDRGLDEQFF. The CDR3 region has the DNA TGTGCCAGCAACATGGGGGAGGACAGGGGTTTGGATGAGCAGTTCTTC.

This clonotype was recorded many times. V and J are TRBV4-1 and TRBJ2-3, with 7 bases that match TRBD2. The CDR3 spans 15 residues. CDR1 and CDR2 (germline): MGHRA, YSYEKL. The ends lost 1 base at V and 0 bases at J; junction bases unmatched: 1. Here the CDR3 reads CASSQGLASTDTQYF. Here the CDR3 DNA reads TGCGCCAGCAGCCAAGGACTAGCTAGCACAGATACGCAGTATTTT.

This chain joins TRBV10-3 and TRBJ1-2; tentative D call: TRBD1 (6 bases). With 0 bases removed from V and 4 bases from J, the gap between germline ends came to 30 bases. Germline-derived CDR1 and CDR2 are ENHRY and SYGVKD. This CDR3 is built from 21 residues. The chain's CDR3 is CAISESRGSGAAWLLPYGYTF. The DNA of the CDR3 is TGTGCCATCAGTGAGTCGAGGGGGTCAGGGGCGGCGTGGCTACTCCCCTATGGCTACACCTTC.

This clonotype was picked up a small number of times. For the CDR3, the DNA is TGTGCCAGCAGTTTACGTCAGGGGCGTTCCTACGAGCAGTACTTC. Amino acids: CASSLRQGRSYEQYF. The chain employs TRBV28 and TRBJ2-7; D might be TRBD1 (6 bases). CDR1 is MDHEN and CDR2 is SYDVKM in the germline V gene. Trimming took 2 bases from V and 1 from J, leaving 12 bases between them. This CDR3 contains 15 residues. Complete variable domain (other parts from reference TRBV28 and TRBJ2-7): DVKVTQSSRYLVKRTGEKVFLECVQDMDHENMFWYRQDPGLGLRLIYFSYDVKMKEKGDIPEGYSVSREKKERFSLILESASTNQTSMYLCASSLRQGRSYEQYFGPGTRLTVT.

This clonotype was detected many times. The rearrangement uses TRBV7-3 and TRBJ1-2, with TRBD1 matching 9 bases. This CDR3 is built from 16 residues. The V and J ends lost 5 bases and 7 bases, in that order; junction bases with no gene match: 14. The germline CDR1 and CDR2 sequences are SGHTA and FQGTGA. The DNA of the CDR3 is TGTGCCAGCAGCCCATCCGACAGGGGGGAGTTACGTGGCTACACCTTC. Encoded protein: CASSPSDRGELRGYTF.

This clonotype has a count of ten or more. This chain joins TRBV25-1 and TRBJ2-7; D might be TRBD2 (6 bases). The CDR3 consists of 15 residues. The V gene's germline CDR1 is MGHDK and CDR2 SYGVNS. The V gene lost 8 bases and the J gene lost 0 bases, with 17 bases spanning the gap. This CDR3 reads CASSRGGVASYEQYF. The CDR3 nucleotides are TGTGCCAGCTCCCGAGGCGGGGTTGCCTCCTACGAGCAGTACTTC.

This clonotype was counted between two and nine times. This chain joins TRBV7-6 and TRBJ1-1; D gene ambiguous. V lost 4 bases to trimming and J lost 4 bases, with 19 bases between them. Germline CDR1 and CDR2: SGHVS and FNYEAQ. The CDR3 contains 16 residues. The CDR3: CASSYPVGRKITEAFF. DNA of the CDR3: TGTGCCAGCAGCTACCCCGTCGGTCGAAAAATCACTGAAGCTTTCTTT. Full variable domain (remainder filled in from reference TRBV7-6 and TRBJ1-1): GAGVSQSPRYKVTKRGQDVALRCDPISGHVSLYWYRQALGQGPEFLTYFNYEAQQDKSGLPNDRFSAERPEGSISTLTIQRTEQRDSAMYRCASSYPVGRKITEAFFGQGTRLTVV.

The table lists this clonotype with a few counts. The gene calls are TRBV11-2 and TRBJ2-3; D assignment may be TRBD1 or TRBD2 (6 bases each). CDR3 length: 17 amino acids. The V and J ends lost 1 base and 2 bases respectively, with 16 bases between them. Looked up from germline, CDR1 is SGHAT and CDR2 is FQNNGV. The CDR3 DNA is TGTGCCAGCAGCTTAGTAGGGGGGACGTCCTACACAGATACGCAGTATTTT. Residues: CASSLVGGTSYTDTQYF.

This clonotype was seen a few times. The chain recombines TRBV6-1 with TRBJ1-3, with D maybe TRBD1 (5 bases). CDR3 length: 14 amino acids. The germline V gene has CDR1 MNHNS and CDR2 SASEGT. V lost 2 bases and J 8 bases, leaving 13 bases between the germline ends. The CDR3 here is CASSESGWGYTIYF. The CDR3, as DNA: TGTGCCAGCAGTGAATCAGGGTGGGGTTACACCATATATTTT.

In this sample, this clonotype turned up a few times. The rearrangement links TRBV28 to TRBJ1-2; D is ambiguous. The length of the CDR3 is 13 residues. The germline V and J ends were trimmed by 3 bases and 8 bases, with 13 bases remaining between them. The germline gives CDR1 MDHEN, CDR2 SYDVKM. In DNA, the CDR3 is TGTGCCAGCAGTTTCTCCGGCGATAGGGGCTACACCTTC. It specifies CASSFSGDRGYTF.

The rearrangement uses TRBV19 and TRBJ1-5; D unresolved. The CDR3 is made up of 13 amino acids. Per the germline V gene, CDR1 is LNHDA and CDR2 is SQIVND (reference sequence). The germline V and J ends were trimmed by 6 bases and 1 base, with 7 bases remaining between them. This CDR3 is CASRWESNQPQHF. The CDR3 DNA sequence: TGTGCCAGTAGGTGGGAGAGCAATCAGCCCCAGCATTTT. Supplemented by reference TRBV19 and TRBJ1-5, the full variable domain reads DGGITQSPKYLFRKEGQNVTLSCEQNLNHDAMYWYRQDPGQGLRLIYYSQIVNDFQKGDIAEGYSVSREKKESFPLTVTSAQKNPTAFYLCASRWESNQPQHFGDGTRLSIL.